The present TCR beta chain was sequenced within a study of blood T cell repertoires in COVID-19. Study background: Samples of COVID-19 (acute and convalescent) were obtained from the United States, Italy and Spain. T cells, B-cell-depleted T cells, or PBMCs provided the cDNA or gDNA that served as material.

Original processing methods: Quantification of nucleated cells was approximated via reference gene primer amplification. Generated by immunoSEQ multiplex PCR, the TCRdb table keeps only in-frame clones and is missing some. The V and J calls and clone size are taken from that table; D and trimming were inferred from the DNA. The table records under 150,000 clones, over 75% of them present only once. This TCR was recovered from a woman aged 70-85 years who had recovered from COVID-19. The sample taken for sequencing was peripheral blood.

CDR3 bases: TGTGCCAGCAGCTCCACCATCCCGGACAATGAGCAGTTCTTC. Residues: CASSSTIPDNEQFF. The chain links TRBV11-2 to TRBJ2-1; D gene uncertain. Germline CDR1 reads SGHAT; CDR2 reads FQNNGV. Trimming removed 4 bases from V and 5 bases from J, with 12 bases in between. The CDR3 runs to 14 residues.